These 11 T cell receptor beta chains were sequenced from one sample in a study of blood T cell repertoires in COVID-19 (TCRdb year 2020). The library was produced with the immunoSEQ multiplex PCR assay. The source is immuneACCESS, and TCRdb retained only in-frame sequences with V and J called. Part of the clones is not carried over; for the studies checked, unresolved V genes explain less than half of this, and the remainder is unexplained. The sample yields approximately 170,000 clones; over 65% were counted once. Approximately 4% of the sample goes to the ten largest clones. The sequenced sample consisted of PBMCs or T cells enriched from blood (not recorded which). These receptors were taken from a woman in her fifties or sixties who had recovered from COVID-19.

In this sample, this clone turned up once. This rearrangement joins TRBV9 to TRBJ2-2; 8 positions agree with TRBD1. The ends lost 0 bases at V and 7 bases at J; junction bases unmatched: 8. The germline gives CDR1 SGDLS, CDR2 YYNGEE. The CDR3 contains 16 residues. The CDR3 spells CASSVEQGVPNGELFF. The CDR3 nucleotides are TGTGCCAGCAGCGTAGAACAGGGGGTACCGAACGGGGAGCTGTTTTTT.

This sequence joins TRBV19 and TRBJ1-1, with D possibly matching TRBD1 (6 bases). The V end was cut by 6 bases, the J end by 3 bases, with 14 bases between. CDR1 is LNHDA and CDR2 is SQIVND in the germline V gene (reference sequence). This CDR3 is built from 14 residues. The CDR3 loop reads CASRRQGLDTEAFF. The CDR3, as DNA: TGTGCCAGTAGACGGCAGGGGTTGGACACTGAAGCTTTCTTT.

The chain couples TRBV30 to TRBJ1-2; the match to TRBD1 covers 9 bases. J lost 8 bases, V lost 2 bases, and 3 bases had no gene match. The CDR3 covers 12 residues. Germline V gene data show CDR1 as GTSNPN and CDR2 as SVGIG (reference sequence). The CDR3 DNA follows: TGTGCCTGGAGTCCGACAGGGGGAGGCTACACCTTC. Translating gives CAWSPTGGGYTF.

This clone has only one observation. The genes are TRBV28 and TRBJ1-2; possibly TRBD1 for D (6 bases). V was shortened by 5 bases and J by 10 bases, with 11 bases between the two germline ends. The CDR3 consists of 11 residues. Germline V CDR1 and CDR2: MDHEN, SYDVKM. As DNA, the CDR3 is TGTGCCAGCAGTCAGGACAGTAACTACACCTTC. Residues: CASSQDSNYTF.

The chain joins TRBV12-3 or TRBV12-4 to TRBJ1-5; D gene ambiguous. The CDR3 is made up of 13 amino acids. The germline V and J ends were trimmed by 0 bases and 9 bases, with 9 bases remaining between them. CDR3 loop: CASSLAGNLPQHF. The CDR3 nucleotides read TGTGCCAGCAGTTTAGCCGGGAACTTGCCCCAGCATTTT.

The CDR3 is CASSLRGEGGNEQFF. The DNA of the CDR3 is TGTGCCAGCAGTTTAAGAGGGGAGGGGGGGAATGAGCAGTTCTTC. The chain links TRBV6-5 to TRBJ2-1, with D possibly being TRBD2 (7 bases). This CDR3 has 15 amino acids. Germline V gene lookup returns CDR1 MNHEY and CDR2 SVGAGI. Deletions cut 4 bases from V and 7 bases from J, with 17 bases between.

The chain uses TRBV30 and TRBJ2-2; D remains unclear. V lost 2 bases, J lost 1 base, and 17 bases lay in between. This CDR3 is 17 amino acids long. Germline V gene data show CDR1 as GTSNPN and CDR2 as SVGIG (reference sequence). CDR3 protein: CAWSRPFLSLNTGELFF. For the CDR3, the DNA is TGTGCCTGGAGTCGCCCTTTCCTCTCACTGAACACCGGGGAGCTGTTTTTT.

The CDR3 region is CASSRRVPQETQYF. The CDR3 DNA sequence: TGTGCCAGCAGTAGGAGGGTTCCCCAAGAGACCCAGTACTTC. The chain uses TRBV27 and TRBJ2-5, with D possibly matching TRBD2 (6 bases). With 5 bases removed from V and 1 base from J, the gap between germline ends came to 11 bases. There are 14 residues in the CDR3. Germline CDR1 reads MNHEY; CDR2 reads SMNVEV (reference sequence).

The V gene is TRBV9, the J gene TRBJ2-2; TRBD1 aligns across 9 bases. Germline V gene lookup returns CDR1 SGDLS and CDR2 YYNGEE. This CDR3 has 15 amino acids. The junction had 7 bases not matched to a gene; V was cut back by 5 bases and J by 5 bases. The CDR3 reads CASRPTGGKTGELFF. In DNA, the CDR3 is TGTGCCAGCAGGCCGACAGGGGGAAAGACCGGGGAGCTGTTTTTT.

The chain links TRBV20-1 to TRBJ2-7; no reliable D call. V was shortened by 2 bases and J by 4 bases, with 6 bases between the two germline ends. Germline loops: CDR1 DFQATT, CDR2 SNEGSKA (reference sequence). The CDR3 totals 11 residues. The CDR3 bases are TGCAGTGCTAGATCCCCATACGAGCAGTACGTC. This encodes CSARSPYEQYV.

This rearrangement joins TRBV18 to TRBJ1-3; 7 bases map to TRBD1. The CDR3 is made up of 17 amino acids. The V gene's germline CDR1 is KGHSH and CDR2 LQKENI. The ends lost 6 bases at V and 2 bases at J; junction bases unmatched: 13. CDR3 coding DNA: TGTGCCAGCTCTACTCAAACCTATGACAGGGCTGGAAACACCATATATTTT. It encodes CASSTQTYDRAGNTIYF.